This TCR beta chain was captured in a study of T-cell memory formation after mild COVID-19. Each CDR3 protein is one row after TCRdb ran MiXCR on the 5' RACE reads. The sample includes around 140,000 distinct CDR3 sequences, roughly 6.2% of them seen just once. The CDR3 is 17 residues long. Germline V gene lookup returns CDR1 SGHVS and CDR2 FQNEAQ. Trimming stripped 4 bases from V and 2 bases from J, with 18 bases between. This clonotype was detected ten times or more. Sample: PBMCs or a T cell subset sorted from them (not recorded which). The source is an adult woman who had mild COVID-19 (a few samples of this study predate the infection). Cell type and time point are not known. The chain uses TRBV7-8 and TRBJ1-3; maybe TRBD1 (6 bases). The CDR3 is CASSWGAQGGTGNTIYF. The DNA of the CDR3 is TGTGCCAGCAGCTGGGGAGCACAGGGCGGCACTGGAAACACCATATATTTT.